A selection of T cell receptor beta chains follows, all from one sample in a study of T cells in localized non-small cell lung cancer. Libraries were prepared by immunoSEQ multiplex PCR; TCRdb keeps only in-frame clonotypes and omits some of them. The sample records thousands of clones, approximately 44% being singletons. Specimen: lung tumor tissue, collected before any cancer treatment. These receptor sequences come from a woman aged 35 to 70 with stage II squamous cell lung carcinoma. Both conserved end residues are part of each CDR3. The D gene is left open where the match is weak. Clone sizes are given selectively: once, few, many, or a class where the clone is expanded.

>NA|TRBJ2-1|TRBV10-1|NA
CASTTKSWNEQFF
TGCGCCAGCACTACTAAATCTTGGAATGAGCAGTTCTTC
>NA|TRBJ1-4|TRBV28|TRBD1
CASSESGTGDEKLFF
TGTGCCAGCAGTGAATCCGGGACAGGTGATGAAAAACTGTTTTTT
>NA|TRBJ2-3|TRBV29-1|NA
CSVVGGGLTDTQYF
TGCAGCGTTGTAGGTGGGGGACTCACAGATACGCAGTATTTT
>NA|TRBJ2-2|TRBV23-1|TRBD1
CASSQSQGSQTGELFF
TGCGCCAGCAGTCAATCACAGGGGTCCCAAACCGGGGAGCTGTTTTTT
>NA|TRBJ1-6|TRBV14|NA
CASSPGLGLALHF
TGTGCCAGCAGCCCGGGACTTGGATTGGCCCTCCACTTT
>NA|TRBJ1-2|TRBV18|TRBD1
CASVLTGENGYTF
TGTGCCAGCGTACTGACAGGGGAGAATGGCTACACCTTC
>NA|TRBJ2-1|TRBV29-1|NA
CSVGSGNNEQFF
TGCAGCGTTGGTTCAGGGAACAATGAGCAGTTCTTC
>NA|TRBJ2-2|TRBV28|TRBD1
CASTLSRGLAGELFF
TGTGCCAGCACGTTAAGCAGGGGGCTTGCCGGGGAGCTGTTTTTT
>NA|TRBJ2-5|TRBV9|TRBD1
CASSVGGGGETQYF
TGTGCCAGCAGCGTAGGAGGGGGCGGAGAGACCCAGTACTTC
>NA|TRBJ1-1|TRBV19|TRBD1
CASSIERGTVNTEAFF
TGTGCCAGTAGTATAGAAAGGGGGACAGTGAACACTGAAGCTTTCTTT
>few|TRBJ2-1|TRBV6-8|TRBD2
CASSYGGGASNEQFF
TGTGCCAGCAGTTACGGGGGAGGGGCTTCCAATGAGCAGTTCTTC
>NA|TRBJ1-1|TRBV9|NA
CASSGQSTEAFF
TGTGCCAGCAGTGGGCAGTCCACTGAAGCTTTCTTT
>NA|TRBJ1-5|TRBV18|NA
CASSPPVGGWYKGNQPQHF
TGTGCCAGCTCACCTCCCGTGGGAGGGTGGTATAAAGGGAATCAGCCCCAGCATTTT
>NA|TRBJ1-1|TRBV28|NA
CASSFTKVNTEAFF
TGTGCCAGCAGTTTTACAAAGGTGAACACTGAAGCTTTCTTT
>NA|TRBJ2-7|TRBV7-5|NA
CASSLARLAGGPRGTYEQYF
TGTGCCAGCAGCTTAGCGCGGTTAGCGGGAGGGCCCAGGGGGACCTACGAGCAGTACTTC
>NA|TRBJ1-1|TRBV19|NA
CASRLGLNTEAFF
TGTGCCAGTAGGCTGGGATTGAACACTGAAGCTTTCTTT
>NA|TRBJ2-7|TRBV6-1|TRBD2
CASSKAGETSYEQYF
TGTGCCAGCAGTAAAGCGGGAGAAACCTCCTACGAGCAGTACTTC
>NA|TRBJ1-3|TRBV9|TRBD1
CASRGTGPGNTIYF
TGTGCCAGCAGGGGGACAGGGCCCGGAAACACCATATATTTT
>NA|TRBJ2-7|TRBV28|NA
CASGASTYEQYF
TGTGCCAGCGGGGCCAGTACCTACGAGCAGTACTTC
>few|TRBJ1-2|TRBV6-8|TRBD1
CASSLGQGIGGYTF
TGTGCCAGCAGTTTGGGACAGGGAATCGGGGGCTACACCTTC
>NA|TRBJ1-2|TRBV5-1|TRBD1
CASRPRQGYYGYTF
TGCGCCAGCAGACCACGACAGGGATACTATGGCTACACCTTC
>few|TRBJ1-4|TRBV11-1|NA
CASSYKGATNEKLFF
TGTGCCAGCAGCTACAAGGGGGCAACTAATGAAAAACTGTTTTTT
>NA|TRBJ1-2|TRBV9|NA
CASSVDPGTRGGNGYTF
TGTGCCAGCAGCGTAGATCCAGGGACTAGGGGTGGGAATGGCTACACCTTC
>NA|TRBJ1-4|TRBV29-1|NA
CSAAGTAGEKLFF
TGCAGCGCCGCCGGGACCGCAGGCGAAAAACTGTTTTTT
>NA|TRBJ2-7|TRBV6-4|TRBD1
CASSSLGTGRYEQYF
TGTGCCAGCAGTTCACTCGGGACAGGGAGGTACGAGCAGTACTTC
>few|TRBJ2-3|TRBV11-3|NA
CASSLGLDSDTQYF
TGTGCCAGCAGCTTAGGACTTGACTCAGATACGCAGTATTTT
>NA|TRBJ1-1|TRBV18|NA
CASSLDNEVAEAFF
TGTGCCAGCTCACTCGATAACGAGGTCGCTGAAGCTTTCTTT
>NA|TRBJ2-7|TRBV11-3|TRBD2
CASSPVGAGEYEQYF
TGTGCCAGCAGCCCAGTCGGAGCGGGAGAGTACGAGCAGTACTTC
>NA|TRBJ1-1|TRBV19|NA
CASSITGAEAFF
TGTGCCAGTAGTATCACCGGGGCTGAAGCTTTCTTT
>once|TRBJ2-3|TRBV28|NA
CASFPGGRGTDTQYF
TGTGCCAGTTTCCCGGGGGGCCGAGGGACAGATACGCAGTATTTT
>NA|TRBJ1-2|TRBV28|TRBD1
CASSGDSIYGYTF
TGTGCCAGCAGTGGGGACAGCATCTATGGCTACACCTTC
>NA|TRBJ2-7|TRBV19|NA
CASSSRRGNYEQYF
TGTGCCAGTAGTTCGCGGAGGGGAAACTACGAGCAGTACTTC
>few|TRBJ2-5|TRBV28|NA
CASSLGGWGETQYF
TGTGCCAGCAGTTTAGGTGGCTGGGGAGAGACCCAGTACTTC